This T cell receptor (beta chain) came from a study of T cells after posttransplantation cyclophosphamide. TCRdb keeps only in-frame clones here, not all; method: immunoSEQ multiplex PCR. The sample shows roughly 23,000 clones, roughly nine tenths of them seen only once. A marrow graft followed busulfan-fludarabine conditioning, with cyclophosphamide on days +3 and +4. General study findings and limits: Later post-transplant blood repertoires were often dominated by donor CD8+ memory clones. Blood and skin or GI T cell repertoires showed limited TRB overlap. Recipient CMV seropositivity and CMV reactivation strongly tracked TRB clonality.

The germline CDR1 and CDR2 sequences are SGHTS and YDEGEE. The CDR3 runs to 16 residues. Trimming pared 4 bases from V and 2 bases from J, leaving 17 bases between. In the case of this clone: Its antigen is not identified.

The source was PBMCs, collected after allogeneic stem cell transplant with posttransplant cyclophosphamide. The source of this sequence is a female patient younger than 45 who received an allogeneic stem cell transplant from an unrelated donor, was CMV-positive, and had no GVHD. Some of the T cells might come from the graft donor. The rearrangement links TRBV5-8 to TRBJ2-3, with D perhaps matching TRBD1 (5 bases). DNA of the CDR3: TGTGCCAGCAGCCCGCTGATACAGGTCCCCACAGATACGCAGTATTTT. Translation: CASSPLIQVPTDTQYF.